This is a list of T cell receptor beta chains from one sample in a study of blood T cell repertoires in COVID-19. TCRdb's copy holds only in-frame clones and misses some; the assay was immunoSEQ multiplex PCR. Of more than 100,000 clones in the sample, around 81% are singletons; the top ten hold 8% to 9.5%. The sample was peripheral blood. The receptors here all came from a woman aged 60-75 years with active or convalescent COVID-19. CDR3s leave out the opening cysteine and the closing phenylalanine or tryptophan. Expanded clones are given a class, and other clones once, few, many or no size at all.

CDR3 protein,V gene,clone size
ASSRGTHYGYT,TRBV14,NA
ASSGDRNTEAF,TRBV18,few
ASSSPTGGSNEQY,TRBV27,few
ASSLQGSVAGANVLT,TRBV7-3,once
ASSLELAGARGADTQY,TRBV7-9,NA
ASSLGQGMTDTQY,TRBV4-1,NA
ASLRGRGPQRSGNTIY,TRBV18,NA
ASSPWTGSNSPLH,TRBV9,NA
ATSDWDRGFYGYT,TRBV24-1,NA
ASSQDPGLSNEQY,TRBV4-2,NA
ASSPAEQGGEKLF,TRBV18,few
SVGQVPNEKLF,TRBV29-1,once
ASSFWRGNYNEQF,TRBV27,NA
ASSPGQGVRNEQF,TRBV5-1,NA
ASSFFRVGGETQY,TRBV7-2,NA
ATSQRLQGHYGYT,TRBV15,NA
ASSGRGGSGNTIY,TRBV6-5,NA
ASRPTPGLTRTEAF,TRBV7-9,NA
ASARAGRTEAF,TRBV19,NA
ASQGQGGTGELF,TRBV19,NA
ASSFTGGQETQY,TRBV5-1,once
ASSPTLEGNSPLH,TRBV6-6,NA
ASSTWTGTSSYNEQF,TRBV19,NA
ASSFLAGAYEQY,TRBV9,NA
AWSAGWSDNEQF,TRBV30,NA
ASSSGLAGGREQF,TRBV11-2,many
AWSVGGGTEAF,TRBV30,NA
ASRKGTSGDYEQY,TRBV2,NA
ASSPLRDSNEKLF,TRBV18,NA
ASSWTGGFGEAF,TRBV6-2/TRBV6-3,few
ASRRDPSGEKLF,TRBV19,few
SVFLGSEKLF,TRBV29-1,NA
ASSLASRGSYNEQF,TRBV7-2,NA
ASSKVGVSGNTEAF,TRBV21-1,NA
ASSLETDTQY,TRBV2,many
ASSQAIQGAGGNQPQH,TRBV14,few